These 5 T cell receptor beta chains were all obtained from the same sample, sequenced in a study of CD8 T cells in ankylosing spondylitis. General study findings and limits: Ankylosing spondylitis blood appeared to be characterized by a TCR beta motif of about eight highly homologous variants.

Antigen specificity for these receptors is unknown. TCRdb redid the calling of the 5' RACE reads with MiXCR, one entry per CDR3 protein. The sample has more than 650,000 distinct CDR3 sequences, approximately 12% seen once. The sample was blood, either unsorted or a sorted T cell fraction (not recorded which). These receptors all stem from a male donor with ankylosing spondylitis.

This clonotype occurred a few times. The CDR3, as DNA: TGTGCCAGCAGCCCTGGACTAGCGGGGAGTGAGCAGTTCTTC. Amino acid sequence: CASSPGLAGSEQFF. V and J are TRBV11-2 and TRBJ2-1; 12 nucleotides match TRBD2. CDR1 is SGHAT, CDR2 FQNNGV, per germline. The CDR3 runs to 14 residues. V lost 5 bases, J lost 9 bases, and 5 bases stayed unmatched.

Here the CDR3 reads CASSQTGDSGELFF. CDR3 DNA: TGTGCCAGCAGCCAAACAGGGGATAGCGGGGAGCTGTTTTTT. This sequence joins TRBV3-1 and TRBJ2-2, with 7 bases matching TRBD1. The ends lost 2 bases at V and 7 bases at J; junction bases unmatched: 4. The CDR3 has 14 amino acids. Germline V gives CDR1 LGHDT, CDR2 YNNKEL (reference sequence).

The chain couples TRBV9 to TRBJ2-5; possibly TRBD1 for D (6 bases). Deletions cut 4 bases from V and 7 bases from J, with 14 bases between. Germline values: CDR1 SGDLS, CDR2 YYNGEE. The CDR3 is 13 amino acids. The chain's CDR3 is CASSPGTYTTQYF. CDR3 in DNA: TGTGCCAGCAGCCCAGGGACATATACGACCCAGTACTTC.

CDR3 in DNA: TGTGCCAGCAGTCCTCTCCGGGACAGCGGCGAGCAGTACTTC. This sequence encodes CASSPLRDSGEQYF. The chain joins TRBV27 to TRBJ2-7; 7 bases line up with TRBD1. V was pared by 5 bases and J by 6 bases, with 10 bases of the junction left unmatched. The CDR3 has 14 residues. Germline CDR1 is MNHEY and CDR2 is SMNVEV (reference sequence).

In this sample, this clonotype turned up many times. The rearrangement joins TRBV4-2 to TRBJ1-1; D is ambiguous. The V end lost 3 bases, the J end lost 1 base, and 6 bases lay between the germline ends. Germline CDR1 is LGHNA and CDR2 is YNFKEQ. The CDR3 is 13 amino acids. CDR3 loop: CASSHLENTEAFF. In nucleotides, the CDR3 is TGTGCCAGCAGCCACCTCGAGAACACTGAAGCTTTCTTT.